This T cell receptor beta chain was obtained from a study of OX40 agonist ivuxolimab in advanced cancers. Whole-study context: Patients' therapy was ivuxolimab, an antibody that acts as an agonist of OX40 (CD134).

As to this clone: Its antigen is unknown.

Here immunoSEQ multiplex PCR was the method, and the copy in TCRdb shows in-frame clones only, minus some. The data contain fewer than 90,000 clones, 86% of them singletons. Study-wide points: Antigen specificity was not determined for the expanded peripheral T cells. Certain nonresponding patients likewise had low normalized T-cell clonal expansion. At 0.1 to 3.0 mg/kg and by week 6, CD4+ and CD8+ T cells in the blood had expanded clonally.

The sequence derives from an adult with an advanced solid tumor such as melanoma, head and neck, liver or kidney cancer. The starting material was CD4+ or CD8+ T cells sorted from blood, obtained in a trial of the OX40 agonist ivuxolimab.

The CDR3 nucleotides read TGTGCCAGCAGCTTCCGAGGCCCCTACAATGAGCAGTTCTTC. This sequence encodes CASSFRGPYNEQFF. The rearrangement uses TRBV11-2 and TRBJ2-1; D uncertain. In germline, CDR1 is SGHAT, CDR2 FQNNGV. V lost 3 bases, J lost 2 bases, and 8 bases lay in between. The length of the CDR3 is 14 residues.